The clone carrying this T cell receptor beta chain was seen only a few times. The antigen remains unidentified. The V and J ends lost 5 bases and 8 bases, in that order; junction bases with no gene match: 19. CDR3 length: 17 amino acids. Germline loops: CDR1 MNHNS, CDR2 SASEGT. MiXCR, applied by TCRdb to the RT-PCR reads, yields one record per CDR3 protein. The sample lists some 520,000 distinct CDR3 sequences; 16% were seen once. This sample is part of a study of response to subunit inactivated influenza vaccine. Broader study findings: After each seasonal influenza vaccination, few new T cells are recruited, the authors suggested.

The gene calls are TRBV6-1 and TRBJ2-5; TRBD2 agrees at 8 bases. The clonotype comes from a man aged 50-75 years who received an inactivated influenza vaccine. Sample: CD4+ T cells sorted from PBMCs, taken 23 months after vaccination. The CDR3 DNA reads TGTGCCAGCAGTATGGGAGGTAGCGGGATGAGTTGGGGTACCCAGTACTTC. This translates into CASSMGGSGMSWGTQYF.